This T cell receptor (beta chain) was recovered during a study of blood T cells in healthy people across ages. A J-beta primer mix and a sample-barcoded 5' primer were used in a second PCR of about 7 to 12 cycles. TCRdb re-analysed the 5' RACE reads in MiXCR, keeping a single row per CDR3 protein. The sample carries some 1,000,000 distinct CDR3 sequences, about 25% recorded once. This clonotype was seen only a few times. The same sample was also studied in work on T cells of mothers and their children. That report notes: Second-round PCR products received sample barcodes and 2-4 random nucleotides from the M1S primer.

The origin of this receptor is a girl between 2 and 10 years old in good health. Sequencing input: blood.

The DNA for the CDR3 is TGCAGCGGGTCGGAGGCCCGCTTAGGAGAGCAGTACTTC. Translating it yields CSGSEARLGEQYF. This sequence joins TRBV29-1 and TRBJ2-7; D possibly corresponds to TRBD2 (5 bases). The CDR3 sequence is 13 residues long. The germline V gene has CDR1 SQVTM and CDR2 ANQGSEA. Trimming left V 7 bases short and J 7 bases short, with 20 bases between.